These 9 T cell receptor beta chains originate from one sample sequenced in a study of blood T cells in healthy people across ages. With a J-beta primer mix and a sample-barcoded 5' primer, a second PCR ran 7 to 11 cycles. TCRdb reprocessed the 5' RACE reads with MiXCR, giving one entry per CDR3 protein. The sample has about 320,000 distinct CDR3 sequences, 25% to 30% seen once; the top ten hold approximately 29%. Sequencing was performed on blood. These receptors all stem from a woman in her 70s in good health.

The chain combines TRBV4-1 with TRBJ2-5; possible D gene TRBD2, 5 bases. The germline V gene encodes CDR1 MGHRA and CDR2 YSYEKL. V lost 0 bases and J 1 base, leaving 12 bases between the germline ends. The CDR3 has 16 amino acids. The CDR3 DNA reads TGCGCCAGCAGCCAAGATTGGTCGGCGGGCCAAGAGACCCAGTACTTC. Its translation: CASSQDWSAGQETQYF.

This clonotype was observed at least ten times. This chain connects TRBV18 to TRBJ2-1, with TRBD1 as a possible D gene (5 bases). Per germline, CDR1 KGHSH and CDR2 LQKENI. The CDR3 sequence is 13 residues long. V lost 3 bases and J 11 bases, leaving 14 bases between the germline ends. CDR3 sequence reads: CASSPGQNNKQFF. Written as DNA, the CDR3 is TGTGCCAGCTCACCGGGGCAGAATAACAAGCAGTTCTTC.

The table lists this clonotype with a few counts. The chain joins TRBV7-8 to TRBJ1-1; no reliable D call. Germline assignment: CDR1 SGHVS and CDR2 FQNEAQ. Deletions cut 5 bases from V and 6 bases from J, with 13 bases between. CDR3 length: 13 residues. The CDR3 is CASSPRREAEAFF. The CDR3 DNA follows: TGTGCCAGCAGCCCCAGGCGGGAGGCTGAAGCTTTCTTT.

The CDR3 bases are TGTGCCAGCAGGGGAATGTACGAGCAGTACGTC. Translation: CASRGMYEQYV. The rearrangement joins TRBV28 to TRBJ2-1, with no clear D. The end of the DNA aligns better with TRBJ2-7, so the J call may be wrong. CDR1 MDHEN and CDR2 SYDVKM come from the germline V gene. The CDR3 has 11 residues.

Ten or more counts support this clonotype. The V gene is TRBV25-1, the J gene TRBJ1-5; D possibly corresponds to TRBD1 (6 bases). CDR3 size: 15 residues. Trimming shortened V by 6 bases and J by 4 bases, and 16 bases separated the two germline ends. Germline assignment: CDR1 MGHDK and CDR2 SYGVNS. The CDR3 reads CASRPSGADNQPQHF. The DNA for the CDR3 is TGTGCCAGCAGGCCCTCAGGGGCAGATAATCAGCCCCAGCATTTT.

Regarding this clonotype: At one end the junction does not follow the germline gene, possibly because of a read error. V usage is TRBV5-4 and J usage is TRBJ2-2; 8 positions agree with TRBD1. Per germline, CDR1 SGHNT and CDR2 YYREEE (reference sequence). CDR3 size: 16 residues. This chain's CDR3 is CASSLDRGIFGGEPFF. Here the CDR3 DNA reads TGTGCCAGCAGCTTGGACAGGGGGATTTTCGGCGGGGAGCCGTTTTTT.

This clonotype has just a few counts. The CDR3 DNA is TGTGCCAGCAGCGCCCATAGCGTACCGGAGGCCTATGGCTACACCTTC. Residues: CASSAHSVPEAYGYTF. This chain connects TRBV9 to TRBJ1-2; D ambiguous. CDR3 size: 16 residues. V gave up 3 bases and J gave up 4 bases, with 19 bases separating them. CDR1 is SGDLS, CDR2 YYNGEE, per germline.

This clonotype was detected a few times. This sequence joins TRBV29-1 and TRBJ2-7; D unclear. The CDR3 has 16 residues. CDR1 is SQVTM, CDR2 ANQGSEA, per germline. Trimming stripped 3 bases from V and 3 bases from J, with 21 bases between. CDR3 in DNA: TGCAGCGTTGAGTTGGCGAGAATTCAAGGGCGCTACGAGCAGTACTTC. It translates to CSVELARIQGRYEQYF.

The chain couples TRBV2 to TRBJ1-1; D remains ambiguous. Germline V gene sequence: CDR1 SNHLY, CDR2 FYNNEI. V was shortened by 3 bases and J by 4 bases, with 12 bases between the two germline ends. CDR3 size: 14 residues. The CDR3 sequence: CASSDTRSGTEAFF. The DNA for the CDR3 is TGTGCCAGCAGTGATACCAGGTCGGGCACTGAAGCTTTCTTT.